This entry concerns a single TCR beta chain. Original methodology: Reference gene primer amplification gave estimated nucleated cell counts. TCRdb's table, derived via immunoSEQ multiplex PCR, lists solely in-frame clones and lacks some. V, J and clone size are taken as reported in that table, and D and trimming were inferred from the DNA itself. The data hold roughly 670,000 clones, with about nine tenths observed a single time. The record originates from a study of blood T cell repertoires in COVID-19. About the research overall: Material from acute and convalescent COVID-19 was sourced from the United States, Italy and Spain. PBMCs, B-cell-depleted T cells, or T cells provided the cDNA or gDNA that made up the material.

The CDR3 totals 13 residues. The germline gives CDR1 KGHSH, CDR2 LQKENI. V was pared by 2 bases and J by 3 bases, with 7 bases between. The material sequenced was peripheral blood. The chain combines TRBV18 with TRBJ1-1; TRBD1 is a possible D gene (5 bases). The sequence was collected from a woman between 18 and 30 years old with acute or convalescent COVID-19. CDR3 coding DNA: TGTGCCAGCTCACCAGGGGGGGACACTGAAGCTTTCTTT. Its protein is CASSPGGDTEAFF.